Listed below are T cell receptor beta chains from one sample, sequenced in a study of beta chain features in type 1 diabetes. Assay used: immunoSEQ multiplex PCR; TCRdb lists only in-frame clones, some missing. The top ten hold 0.7% of the sample, which has some 160,000 clones, approximately 8.8% seen once. The sequenced sample consisted of central memory CD4+ T cells from blood. Receptors originate from a woman in her twenties or thirties with type 1 diabetes. Each CDR3 is given with its conserved first and last residue. The order of the fields is J gene, CDR3 length, V gene, clone size, D gene, CDR3 DNA, CDR3 protein. D genes are given only for firm matches. Expanded clones get a size class; other rows say once, few or many, or leave the size out.

J: TRBJ1-5; length: 15; V: TRBV7-9; size: few; D: TRBD1; DNA: TGTGCCAGCAGCCCTACAGGGGTTACCAATCAGCCCCAGCATTTT; CDR3: CASSPTGVTNQPQHF
J: TRBJ2-5; length: 14; V: TRBV28; size: few; D: TRBD2; DNA: TGTGCCAGCAGTTTATGGTCGGGGGGGGAGACCCAGTACTTC; CDR3: CASSLWSGGETQYF
J: TRBJ1-2; length: 19; V: TRBV28; size: NA; D: TRBD1; DNA: TGTGCCAGCAGTTTGATTACCGGGACAGGGGGCTCGGGGGCCTATGGCTACACCTTC; CDR3: CASSLITGTGGSGAYGYTF
J: TRBJ2-5; length: 15; V: TRBV30; size: few; D: TRBD2; DNA: TGTGCCTGGAGTTGGGGGGGAGGAGGGGAAGAGACCCAGTACTTC; CDR3: CAWSWGGGGEETQYF
J: TRBJ2-5; length: 12; V: TRBV2; size: few; D: TRBD1; DNA: TGTGCCGGCGGACAGGGGATGGAGACCCAGTACTTC; CDR3: CAGGQGMETQYF
J: TRBJ1-2; length: 13; V: TRBV11-2; size: NA; D: TRBD1; DNA: TGTGCCAGCAGCGCGCAGGGGGCGCGGGGCTACACCTTC; CDR3: CASSAQGARGYTF
J: TRBJ2-1; length: 13; V: TRBV5-1; size: few; D: NA; DNA: TGCGCCAGCAGCTTGGGACAGACTCCTGGGCAGTTCTTC; CDR3: CASSLGQTPGQFF
J: TRBJ1-4; length: 14; V: TRBV13; size: NA; D: NA; DNA: TGTGCCAGCCTTAACAGGGCAACTAATGAAAAACTGTTTTTT; CDR3: CASLNRATNEKLFF
J: TRBJ2-1; length: 18; V: TRBV5-1; size: few; D: TRBD2; DNA: TGCGCCAGCAGTTTTCTAGGTAGCGGGATTAGCTCCTACAATGAGCAGTTCTTC; CDR3: CASSFLGSGISSYNEQFF
J: TRBJ2-2; length: 13; V: TRBV6-5; size: few; D: TRBD2; DNA: TGTGCCAGCAGACTCGGACTAGCCGGGGAGCTGTTTTTT; CDR3: CASRLGLAGELFF
J: TRBJ2-4; length: 13; V: TRBV10-2; size: few; D: NA; DNA: TGCGCCAGCAGTGAGTCGGCAGAAAACATTCAGTACTTC; CDR3: CASSESAENIQYF
J: TRBJ1-5; length: 14; V: TRBV2; size: few; D: TRBD1; DNA: TGTGCCAGCAGTGTGGACAGGACAAACGGGCCCCAGCATTTT; CDR3: CASSVDRTNGPQHF
J: TRBJ1-1; length: 15; V: TRBV7-3; size: NA; D: TRBD1; DNA: TGTGCCAGCAGCTCGTCGGGACAGGGTAACACTGAAGCTTTCTTT; CDR3: CASSSSGQGNTEAFF
J: TRBJ2-4; length: 14; V: TRBV28; size: few; D: NA; DNA: TGTGCCAGCAGCTCTTGGGGAGGAGAAAACATTCAGTACTTC; CDR3: CASSSWGGENIQYF
J: TRBJ2-4; length: 16; V: TRBV5-1; size: few; D: NA; DNA: TGCGCCAGCAGCTTGGTGGGGGACTTAGCCAAAAACATTCAGTACTTC; CDR3: CASSLVGDLAKNIQYF
J: TRBJ1-3; length: 15; V: TRBV9; size: once; D: NA; DNA: TGTGCCAGCAGCGTAGCTTCAGGGGATGGAAACACCATATATTTT; CDR3: CASSVASGDGNTIYF
J: TRBJ2-5; length: 14; V: TRBV2; size: NA; D: NA; DNA: TGTGCCAGCAGTCTACAGCAATTCCAAGAGACCCAGTACTTC; CDR3: CASSLQQFQETQYF
J: TRBJ2-3; length: 14; V: TRBV7-8; size: few; D: NA; DNA: TGTGCCAGCAGCTCCACAGGGCTGGCAGATACGCAGTATTTT; CDR3: CASSSTGLADTQYF
J: TRBJ1-5; length: 14; V: TRBV2; size: NA; D: TRBD1; DNA: TGTGCCAGCAGTGAAAGACAGGGGAATCAGCCCCAGCATTTT; CDR3: CASSERQGNQPQHF
J: TRBJ2-5; length: 15; V: TRBV6-1; size: few; D: TRBD2; DNA: TGTGCCAGCAGGGCCCCAAGCGGGAGAGCTGAGACCCAGTACTTC; CDR3: CASRAPSGRAETQYF
J: TRBJ2-1; length: 16; V: TRBV4-1; size: NA; D: TRBD2; DNA: TGCGCCAGCAGCCAAGAGGCACTAGCGGGAAGTGGTGAGCAGTTCTTC; CDR3: CASSQEALAGSGEQFF
J: TRBJ2-1; length: 12; V: TRBV30; size: NA; D: NA; DNA: TGTGCCTGGAGTGCAGGATACAATGAGCAGTTCTTC; CDR3: CAWSAGYNEQFF
J: TRBJ1-2; length: 15; V: TRBV28; size: NA; D: NA; DNA: TGTGCCAGCTCTCCAATAGGGAGGGACAACTATGGCTACACCTTC; CDR3: CASSPIGRDNYGYTF
J: TRBJ2-1; length: 16; V: TRBV9; size: few; D: TRBD2; DNA: TGTGCCAGCAGCCCCCAAAGCGGGAGCTCCTACAATGAGCAGTTCTTC; CDR3: CASSPQSGSSYNEQFF
J: TRBJ1-5; length: 16; V: TRBV19; size: NA; D: NA; DNA: TGTGCCAGTAGTAGAAACCAGGGGCCGGTAAATCAGCCCCAGCATTTT; CDR3: CASSRNQGPVNQPQHF
J: TRBJ2-7; length: 12; V: TRBV7-2; size: few; D: NA; DNA: TGTGCCAGCAGCTTAGACTCCGGGGAGCAGTACTTC; CDR3: CASSLDSGEQYF
J: TRBJ1-5; length: 14; V: TRBV15; size: many; D: NA; DNA: TGTGCCACCAGCAGAGATGGAGGGGTCAGCCCCCAGCATTTT; CDR3: CATSRDGGVSPQHF
J: TRBJ2-5; length: 13; V: TRBV5-6; size: few; D: TRBD1; DNA: TGTGCCAGCAGCTGGACAGGGCTAGAGACCCAGTACTTC; CDR3: CASSWTGLETQYF
J: TRBJ2-3; length: 16; V: TRBV15; size: NA; D: NA; DNA: TGTGCCACCAGCGCGCGCAGGGTTGCGAGCACAGATACGCAGTATTTT; CDR3: CATSARRVASTDTQYF
J: TRBJ1-1; length: 18; V: TRBV5-1; size: NA; D: NA; DNA: TGCGCCAGCAGCTTTAACCGGGACACCGGGCGGGCGAACACTGAAGCTTTCTTT; CDR3: CASSFNRDTGRANTEAFF
J: TRBJ2-7; length: 13; V: TRBV13; size: few; D: NA; DNA: TGTGCCAGCTCCTACCGACAGTACCTGGAGCAGTACTTC; CDR3: CASSYRQYLEQYF
J: TRBJ2-1; length: 15; V: TRBV6-6; size: few; D: TRBD2; DNA: TGTGCCAGCAGTCTTAGCGGGAGCTCCTACAATGAGCAGTTCTTC; CDR3: CASSLSGSSYNEQFF
J: TRBJ2-7; length: 15; V: TRBV2; size: few; D: TRBD2; DNA: TGTGCCAGCAGTGCTGGACTAGCGGGATTGGAAGAGCAGTACTTC; CDR3: CASSAGLAGLEEQYF
J: TRBJ2-3; length: 15; V: TRBV5-1; size: few; D: TRBD2; DNA: TGCGCCAGCAGGCGACTAGCGGAAAGCACAGATACGCAGTATTTT; CDR3: CASRRLAESTDTQYF
J: TRBJ1-1; length: 15; V: TRBV6-6; size: NA; D: NA; DNA: TGTGCCAGCAGTTACGCTCAGGGGTTGAACACTGAAGCTTTCTTT; CDR3: CASSYAQGLNTEAFF
J: TRBJ2-3; length: 15; V: TRBV5-1; size: NA; D: NA; DNA: TGCGCCAGCAGCTTGAATACACCGGGGAGGGATACGCAGTATTTT; CDR3: CASSLNTPGRDTQYF